A selection of T cell receptor beta chains follows, all from one sample in a study of somatic mutations in cytotoxic T cells in rheumatoid arthritis. Data came from immunoSEQ multiplex PCR; TCRdb stores just in-frame clones and leaves some out. The sample contains some 20,000 clones, 65% to 70% of which appear only once. Sequencing was performed on CD8+ T cells sorted from blood. All receptors derive from an adult with rheumatoid arthritis. CDR3s include the opening cysteine and the closing phenylalanine or tryptophan. A D gene is named only where the DNA matches it firmly. Size tells how often a clone was seen (once, few, many) or the class of an expanded clone, and some rows leave it out.

>-|TRBJ2-3|TRBV7-8|few
CASSSWDSGEITDTQYF
TGTGCCAGCAGCTCCTGGGACAGCGGGGAGATCACAGATACGCAGTATTTT
>TRBD1|TRBJ2-1|TRBV28|once
CASSSRTGFNEQFF
TGTGCCAGCAGTTCCCGGACAGGTTTCAATGAGCAGTTCTTC
>-|TRBJ1-6|TRBV7-8|-
CASSLRGYSPLHF
TGTGCCAGCAGCTTACGAGGGTACTCACCCCTCCACTTT
>-|TRBJ1-6|TRBV6-6|-
CASSTGPGNNSPLHF
TGTGCCAGCAGCACCGGGCCAGGCAATAATTCACCCCTCCACTTT
>-|TRBJ2-3|TRBV5-4|-
CASSLSTDTQYF
TGTGCCAGCAGCTTATCCACAGATACGCAGTATTTT
>-|TRBJ2-3|TRBV2|-
CASSEWGGGTDTQYF
TGTGCCAGCAGTGAATGGGGCGGGGGCACAGATACGCAGTATTTT
>-|TRBJ1-2|TRBV27|-
CASSRDGDGVGGYTF
TGTGCCAGCAGTCGCGACGGTGACGGGGTCGGTGGCTACACCTTC
>-|TRBJ1-1|TRBV2|-
CASSERQVDEAFF
TGTGCCAGCAGTGAACGACAGGTAGATGAAGCTTTCTTT
>TRBD2|TRBJ2-7|TRBV6-6|-
CASSPSGGTYEQYF
TGTGCCAGCAGCCCTAGCGGGGGGACCTACGAGCAGTACTTC
>-|TRBJ1-1|TRBV7-9|-
CASSLLGQGGTEAFF
TGTGCCAGCAGCTTACTGGGACAAGGGGGCACTGAAGCTTTCTTT
>-|TRBJ1-1|TRBV6-8|-
CASSYRCGQNTEAFF
TGTGCCAGCAGTTACAGGTGCGGACAGAACACTGAAGCTTTCTTT
>-|TRBJ1-1|TRBV6-5|few
CASSPPTGWITEAFF
TGTGCCAGCAGTCCTCCGACAGGATGGATCACTGAAGCTTTCTTT
>-|TRBJ1-5|TRBV4-3|-
CASSQDRADLGFQPQHF
TGCGCCAGCAGCCAAGATAGGGCAGACTTGGGGTTTCAGCCCCAGCATTTT
>-|TRBJ2-5|TRBV12-5|few
CASGPDSSQETQYF
TGTGCTAGTGGTCCGGACAGTTCTCAAGAGACCCAGTACTTC
>TRBD2|TRBJ2-7|TRBV7-9|-
CASSLVDSGTREYF
TGTGCCAGCAGCTTAGTGGACAGCGGGACTAGGGAGTACTTC
>-|TRBJ1-1|TRBV4-2|-
CASSQKVRTEAFF
TGTGCCAGCAGCCAAAAGGTGAGGACTGAAGCTTTCTTT
>TRBD1|TRBJ1-2|TRBV29-1|once
CSVEGGGGRGYTF
TGCAGCGTTGAAGGCGGAGGGGGCAGGGGCTACACCTTC
>TRBD1|TRBJ2-5|TRBV7-9|-
CASSAPDRNQETQYF
TGTGCCAGCAGCGCACCGGACAGGAACCAAGAGACCCAGTACTTC
>TRBD1|TRBJ2-7|TRBV4-1|medium-sized
CASSQGQSGEQYF
TGCGCCAGCAGCCAGGGACAGTCGGGCGAGCAGTACTTC
>-|TRBJ1-2|TRBV2|-
CASSELALGREANYGYTF
TGTGCCAGCAGTGAATTGGCCCTGGGGAGGGAGGCTAACTATGGCTACACCTTC
>-|TRBJ1-6|TRBV6-5|-
CASSYSGRGDSPLHF
TGTGCCAGCAGTTACTCGGGGCGGGGCGATTCACCCCTCCACTTT
>TRBD2|TRBJ2-1|TRBV29-1|-
CSVDDSSGGHNEQFF
TGCAGCGTTGATGACTCCAGCGGGGGACACAATGAGCAGTTCTTC
>-|TRBJ2-5|TRBV28|once
CASSVGLTQDSTQYF
TGTGCCAGCAGTGTGGGACTGACCCAAGATTCGACCCAGTACTTC
>-|TRBJ1-5|TRBV10-2|-
CASSPSNQPQHF
TGCGCCAGCAGTCCTAGCAATCAGCCCCAGCATTTT
>-|TRBJ1-2|TRBV2|-
CASLDGTHYGYTF
TGTGCCAGCTTGGACGGCACCCACTATGGCTACACCTTC
>TRBD1|TRBJ1-2|TRBV2|-
CASSWTGLSGYTF
TGTGCCAGCAGTTGGACAGGGTTAAGTGGCTACACCTTC
>-|TRBJ2-7|TRBV19|-
CASSIENALEQYF
TGTGCCAGTAGTATAGAAAACGCCCTCGAGCAGTACTTC
>-|TRBJ2-2|TRBV6-6|-
CASSYHTGELFF
TGTGCCAGCAGTTACCATACCGGGGAGCTGTTTTTT
>TRBD1|TRBJ1-6|TRBV5-4|-
CASKDRDRGYSSPLHF
TGTGCCAGCAAAGACCGGGACAGGGGGTATAGTTCACCCCTCCACTTT
>TRBD2|TRBJ2-2|TRBV4-3|-
CASSQEGSGGAWPTGELFF
TGCGCCAGCAGCCAAGAGGGGAGCGGGGGGGCCTGGCCCACCGGGGAGCTGTTTTTT
>TRBD1|TRBJ2-7|TRBV2|few
CASSEGTGISYEQYF
TGTGCCAGCAGTGAAGGGACAGGGATCTCCTACGAGCAGTACTTC
>TRBD2|TRBJ2-1|TRBV27|-
CASSSSLADYNEQFF
TGTGCCAGCAGTTCATCACTAGCGGATTACAATGAGCAGTTCTTC
>-|TRBJ2-7|TRBV4-1|-
CASSTITGTDSYEQYF
TGCGCCAGCAGCACCATTACAGGGACGGATTCCTACGAGCAGTACTTC
>-|TRBJ2-7|TRBV19|few
CASTDRTSYEQYF
TGTGCCAGCACGGACCGAACCTCCTACGAGCAGTACTTC
>-|TRBJ1-5|TRBV6-6|-
CASSATGVGNQPQHF
TGTGCCAGCAGTGCGACCGGGGTGGGGAATCAGCCCCAGCATTTT
>TRBD2|TRBJ2-7|TRBV4-3|-
CASSQEGPAGGYEQYF
TGCGCCAGCAGCCAAGAGGGGCCAGCGGGGGGATACGAGCAGTACTTC
>-|TRBJ2-2|TRBV11-3|-
CASSSGLGGNTGELFF
TGTGCCAGCAGCTCGGGGCTGGGTGGGAACACCGGGGAGCTGTTTTTT
>-|TRBJ2-5|TRBV5-4|-
CASSLPPYAETQYF
TGTGCCAGCAGCCTACCCCCTTATGCAGAGACCCAGTACTTC
>TRBD1|TRBJ1-1|TRBV10-3|few
CAISDGTASEAFF
TGTGCCATCAGTGACGGGACAGCCTCTGAAGCTTTCTTT
>-|TRBJ2-7|TRBV6-5|-
CASSSGDYEQYF
TGTGCCAGCAGTTCCGGTGATTACGAGCAGTACTTC
>-|TRBJ2-2|TRBV7-9|-
CASRQSVNSNTGELFF
TGTGCCAGCAGACAATCGGTAAACTCGAACACCGGGGAGCTGTTTTTT
>TRBD1|TRBJ2-7|TRBV13|-
CASSRTGRSYEQYF
TGTGCCAGCAGTCGGACAGGGAGGTCCTACGAGCAGTACTTC
>-|TRBJ1-5|TRBV27|-
CASSLIREMNQPQHF
TGTGCCAGCAGTTTAATTCGGGAAATGAATCAGCCCCAGCATTTT
>-|TRBJ1-3|TRBV29-1|-
CSVVSSTESSGNTIYF
TGCAGCGTTGTATCTAGTACGGAAAGCTCTGGAAACACCATATATTTT
>TRBD1|TRBJ2-7|TRBV28|-
CASSLMTGAREQYF
TGTGCCAGCAGTTTGATGACAGGGGCCCGGGAGCAGTACTTC
>-|TRBJ2-5|TRBV28|-
CASSLSGQPQETQYF
TGTGCCAGCAGTTTAAGTGGCCAGCCCCAAGAGACCCAGTACTTC
>-|TRBJ1-5|TRBV7-2|-
CASSPLPGSNQPQHF
TGTGCCAGCAGCCCGCTACCGGGAAGCAATCAGCCCCAGCATTTT
>-|TRBJ1-1|TRBV5-6|-
CASSSGVNTEAFF
TGTGCCAGCAGCTCCGGGGTGAACACTGAAGCTTTCTTT
>-|TRBJ2-3|TRBV5-4|-
CASSSPMGTDTQYF
TGTGCCAGCAGCTCCCCCATGGGAACAGATACGCAGTATTTT
>TRBD1|TRBJ1-2|TRBV27|-
CASSLGQGYGYTF
TGTGCCAGCAGTTTAGGACAGGGCTATGGCTACACCTTC
>-|TRBJ2-1|TRBV7-7|-
CASSYLDSYNEQFF
TGTGCCAGCAGCTACCTTGACTCCTACAATGAGCAGTTCTTC